These 4 T cell receptor beta chains were sequenced from one sample in a study of cytomegalovirus exposure and HLA in healthy donors. Clones were read by immunoSEQ multiplex PCR, and TCRdb kept only the in-frame ones, dropping some. The table lists about 160,000 clones, approximately 87% of them singletons. Sequenced material: PBMCs. The receptors were gathered from a woman between 25 and 40 years old in good health and CMV-seronegative.

V gene TRBV29-1 combines with J gene TRBJ2-4, with D possibly being TRBD1 (5 bases). Germline V gene data show CDR1 as SQVTM and CDR2 as ANQGSEA. Deletions cut 1 base from V and 2 bases from J, with 9 bases between. This CDR3 comprises 14 residues. In DNA, the CDR3 is TGCAGCGTTGAAGCCAGGGCGTCCAAAAACATTCAGTACTTC. Amino acid sequence: CSVEARASKNIQYF.

The chain has TRBV27 and TRBJ2-7; 7 bases match TRBD2. Germline loops: CDR1 MNHEY, CDR2 SMNVEV (reference sequence). This CDR3 comprises 15 residues. J was trimmed by 6 bases and V by 6 bases; bases with no gene match: 14. CDR3 sequence: CASRAGRRESLEQYF. In DNA, the CDR3 is TGTGCCAGCAGGGCAGGTCGGCGGGAGTCTCTCGAGCAGTACTTC.

The V and J genes are TRBV27 and TRBJ2-1, with 10 bases fitting TRBD1. This CDR3 spans 14 amino acids. CDR1 is MNHEY and CDR2 is SMNVEV in the germline V gene (reference sequence). V lost 3 bases and J lost 8; bases outside the gene matches: 4. CDR3 protein: CASSFRTGGDEQFF. DNA for the CDR3: TGTGCCAGCAGTTTCAGGACAGGGGGGGATGAGCAGTTCTTC.

This sequence joins TRBV10-1 and TRBJ1-1, with TRBD1 identical over 7 bases. Germline V gene sequence: CDR1 WNHNN, CDR2 SYGVQD (reference sequence). The CDR3 contains 13 residues. With V trimmed by 6 bases and J by 3 bases, 4 bases remained unmatched. The CDR3 reads CASRRGPDTEAFF. The CDR3 nucleotides read TGCGCCAGCAGAAGGGGGCCCGACACTGAAGCTTTCTTT.